Below are 22 T cell receptor beta chains sequenced from a single sample in a study of T cell repertoires in cytomegalovirus infection. For these TCRs, the target antigens are not known. Via MiXCR, TCRdb re-called the reads, giving one row per CDR3 protein. The sample lists roughly 280,000 distinct CDR3 sequences, 20% to 25% seen once, with approximately 19% in the top ten. The sequencing used cultured PBMCs, collected from culture after CMV antigen stimulation. The receptors here all came from a human donor in good health (CMV status not recorded). Some clones in this sample may be carry-over from other donors' samples.

This clonotype came up a few times. The rearrangement joins TRBV11-2 to TRBJ2-1, with TRBD2 identical over 8 bases. The CDR3 loop spans 16 amino acids. V lost 3 bases and J lost 4; bases outside the gene matches: 8. The germline gives CDR1 SGHAT, CDR2 FQNNGV. CDR3 sequence reads: CASSFPGAGGYNEQFF. Written as DNA, the CDR3 is TGTGCCAGCAGCTTCCCGGGGGCGGGAGGTTACAATGAGCAGTTCTTC.

This clonotype was seen a handful of times. V usage is TRBV6-6 and J usage is TRBJ2-7; TRBD2 aligns across 11 bases. Germline lookup yields CDR1 MNHNY and CDR2 SVGAGI (reference sequence). The length of the CDR3 is 14 residues. V trimming: 2 bases; J trimming: 4 bases; junction bases outside the gene matches: 1. The CDR3 loop reads CASSYTSGSYEQYV. The CDR3 DNA is TGTGCCAGCAGTTACACTAGCGGGAGTTACGAGCAGTACGTC.

The chain links TRBV20-1 to TRBJ2-1; 10 nucleotides align to TRBD2. The junction had 5 bases not matched to a gene; V was cut back by 6 bases and J by 0 bases. Germline V gives CDR1 DFQATT, CDR2 SNEGSKA (reference sequence). The CDR3 has 15 amino acids. Written as DNA, the CDR3 is TGCAGTGCCCCATCTAGCGGGAGCTCCTACAATGAGCAGTTCTTC. Residues: CSAPSSGSSYNEQFF.

There are a few counts of this clonotype. The gene calls are TRBV6-2 or TRBV6-3 and TRBJ1-2, with D tentatively TRBD1 (6 bases). The CDR3 loop spans 15 amino acids. Trimming removed 4 bases from V and 4 bases from J, with 16 bases in between. The germline CDR1 and CDR2 sequences are MNHEY and SVGEGT. The CDR3 region is CASSSVVWTAYGYTF. The CDR3 nucleotides are TGTGCCAGCAGTTCCGTGGTCTGGACAGCCTATGGCTACACCTTC.

This clonotype was seen many times. The chain recombines TRBV7-2 with TRBJ1-5; D is unresolved. The length of the CDR3 is 14 residues. CDR1 is SGHTA, CDR2 FQGNSA, per germline. The germline V and J ends were trimmed by 1 base and 5 bases, with 9 bases remaining between them. CDR3 coding DNA: TGTGCCAGCAGCTTAGGGAGGAAGGATCAGCCCCAGCATTTT. Residues: CASSLGRKDQPQHF. The full variable domain, completed using reference TRBV7-2 and TRBJ1-5, is GAGVSQSPSNKVTEKGKDVELRCDPISGHTALYWYRQSLGQGLEFLIYFQGNSAPDKSGLPSDRFSAERTGGSVSTLTIQRTQQEDSAVYLCASSLGRKDQPQHFGDGTRLSIL.

This clonotype was seen repeatedly, ten times or more. This chain joins TRBV7-9 and TRBJ2-1; D unclear. The CDR3 sequence is 14 residues long. Looked up from germline, CDR1 is SEHNR and CDR2 is FQNEAQ (reference sequence). Trimming took 11 bases from V and 8 from J, leaving 22 bases between them. The CDR3 DNA reads TGTGCCGAAAGGGCAGCCAGTGGGGTCGATGAGCAGTTCTTC. This encodes CAERAASGVDEQFF.

This clonotype appeared many times. The rearrangement joins TRBV7-2 to TRBJ1-6; 8 nucleotides agree with TRBD1. Losses at the gene ends were 5 bases for V and 10 bases for J; bases not matched to a gene: 10. CDR1 is SGHTA and CDR2 is FQGNSA in the germline V gene. The CDR3 covers 15 residues. CDR3 protein: CASSVRQGQRSPLHF. CDR3 in DNA: TGTGCCAGCAGCGTACGACAGGGGCAACGCTCACCCCTCCACTTT. Supplemented by reference TRBV7-2 and TRBJ1-6, the full variable domain reads GAGVSQSPSNKVTEKGKDVELRCDPISGHTALYWYRQSLGQGLEFLIYFQGNSAPDKSGLPSDRFSAERTGGSVSTLTIQRTQQEDSAVYLCASSVRQGQRSPLHFGNGTRLTVT.

The genes are TRBV12-5 and TRBJ2-5, with 7 bases matching TRBD1. J lost 2 bases, V lost 5 bases, and 8 bases had no gene match. Germline V gene lookup returns CDR1 LGHNT and CDR2 FRNRAP. The CDR3 extends over 15 amino acids. The CDR3 sequence: CASGVRGQPQETQYF. DNA of the CDR3: TGTGCTAGTGGTGTACGGGGACAGCCTCAAGAGACCCAGTACTTC.

Only a few counts were recorded for this clonotype. The CDR3 reads CASSPRASGRVHEQYF. CDR3 nucleotide sequence: TGTGCCAGCTCACCAAGGGCTAGCGGGAGGGTCCACGAGCAGTACTTC. This chain joins TRBV18 and TRBJ2-7; 12 bases align to TRBD2. The CDR3 covers 16 residues. Looked up from germline, CDR1 is KGHSH and CDR2 is LQKENI. Germline trimming cut 2 bases from V and 5 bases from J; bases unmatched to any gene: 7.

In this sample, this clonotype turned up a few times. The rearrangement uses TRBV19 and TRBJ1-1; no reliable D call. Germline CDR1 is LNHDA and CDR2 is SQIVND (reference sequence). CDR3 length: 13 residues. Trimming pared 5 bases from V and 4 bases from J, leaving 11 bases between. CDR3: CASSVMISTEAFF. The DNA for the CDR3 is TGTGCCAGTAGTGTGATGATCTCCACTGAAGCTTTCTTT.

This clonotype has only a few counts. The V and J genes are TRBV5-4 and TRBJ2-5; 7 nucleotides match TRBD2. The CDR3 is made up of 14 amino acids. The germline CDR1 and CDR2 sequences are SGHNT and YYREEE (reference sequence). With 0 bases clipped from V and 3 bases from J, the junction kept 2 bases outside the gene matches. For the CDR3, the DNA is TGTGCCAGCAGCTTGGGGGGGACTAAAGAGACCCAGTACTTC. Its protein product is CASSLGGTKETQYF.

The rearrangement links TRBV5-6 to TRBJ2-1; no definite D call. V lost 5 bases, J lost 2 bases, and 8 bases lay in between. Per germline, CDR1 SGHDT and CDR2 YYEEEE. The CDR3 consists of 13 residues. The CDR3 DNA follows: TGTGCCAGCAGTGGAGAAACCTACAATGAGCAGTTCTTC. Protein: CASSGETYNEQFF.

The chain joins TRBV5-1 to TRBJ1-6; D call uncertain. CDR3 length equals 15 residues. Germline CDR1 SGHRS, CDR2 YFSETQ. V lost 0 bases to trimming and J lost 8 bases, with 12 bases between them. The chain's CDR3 is CASSLVAGVDSPLHF. The CDR3 DNA reads TGCGCCAGCAGCTTGGTCGCCGGAGTCGATTCACCCCTCCACTTT.

The gene calls are TRBV28 and TRBJ2-7; the D gene is possibly TRBD2 (5 bases). This CDR3 is built from 12 residues. The V end was cut by 6 bases, the J end by 4 bases, with 10 bases between. Germline loops: CDR1 MDHEN, CDR2 SYDVKM. CDR3 region: CASRPGWYEQYF. The CDR3 DNA is TGTGCCAGCAGACCGGGGTGGTACGAGCAGTACTTC.

The chain couples TRBV24-1 to TRBJ2-2, with 13 bases identical to TRBD2. V lost 4 bases, J lost 7 bases, and 5 bases stayed unmatched. The CDR3 totals 16 residues. Germline lookup yields CDR1 KGHDR and CDR2 SFDVKD. Here the CDR3 reads CATSEPTSGRDGELFF. The CDR3 region has the DNA TGTGCCACCAGTGAGCCCACTAGCGGGAGGGACGGGGAGCTGTTTTTT.

This clonotype was seen more than once but under ten times. The V call is TRBV29-1, the J call TRBJ2-5; TRBD1 matches at 8 bases. The CDR3 spans 12 residues. With 8 bases clipped from V and 3 bases from J, the junction kept 5 bases outside the gene matches. Per the germline V gene, CDR1 is SQVTM and CDR2 is ANQGSEA. The CDR3 loop reads CSSRTGKETQYF. The CDR3 coding sequence is TGCAGCTCGCGGACAGGGAAAGAGACCCAGTACTTC.

Many counts were recorded for this clonotype. This sequence joins TRBV7-2 and TRBJ2-7; TRBD1 aligns across 9 bases. Germline V gives CDR1 SGHTA, CDR2 FQGNSA. V trimming: 5 bases; J trimming: 2 bases; junction bases outside the gene matches: 13. This CDR3 has 17 amino acids. For the CDR3, the DNA is TGTGCCAGCAGCCGTTATGGGACCGGGACAGGGACCTACGAGCAGTACTTC. It encodes CASSRYGTGTGTYEQYF.

The chain recombines TRBV12-3 or TRBV12-4 with TRBJ2-3; 7 nucleotides agree with TRBD2. This CDR3 is 15 amino acids long. Germline trimming cut 1 base from V and 4 bases from J; bases unmatched to any gene: 5. CDR3 coding DNA: TGTGCCAGCAGTTTAGAAGTGGGAGGGCCAGATACGCAGTATTTT. Protein: CASSLEVGGPDTQYF.

J is TRBJ1-1 and V is TRBV20-1; D unresolved. V lost 0 bases and J 0 bases, leaving 11 bases between the germline ends. The CDR3 runs to 15 residues. Germline CDR1 is DFQATT and CDR2 is SNEGSKA (reference sequence). The chain's CDR3 is CSARDPPGLNTEAFF. The CDR3, as DNA: TGCAGTGCTAGAGACCCGCCGGGGTTGAACACTGAAGCTTTCTTT.

This clonotype appeared a few times. The chain is built from TRBV20-1 and TRBJ2-3; TRBD2 aligns across 12 bases. The V gene end was trimmed by 5 bases and the J gene end by 4 bases; junction bases not matched to a gene: 7. The CDR3 has 15 amino acids. CDR1 is DFQATT, CDR2 SNEGSKA, per germline (reference sequence). The CDR3 DNA follows: TGCAGTGCTTTCCTAGCGGGAGGGCCGGCAGATACGCAGTATTTT. Translating gives CSAFLAGGPADTQYF.

The chain recombines TRBV6-6 with TRBJ2-5, with 7 bases fitting TRBD1. The J segment lost 1 base and the V segment lost 9 bases, leaving 8 bases of the junction unmatched. Germline V gene data show CDR1 as MNHNY and CDR2 as SVGAGI (reference sequence). This CDR3 contains 14 residues. The CDR3, as DNA: TGTGCCAGTCAACCGGGACAGACCCAAGAGACCCAGTACTTC. Protein product: CASQPGQTQETQYF.

This chain uses TRBV5-4 with TRBJ2-5; 15 nucleotides line up with TRBD2. Germline V CDR1 and CDR2: SGHNT, YYREEE (reference sequence). CDR3 length: 15 amino acids. V lost 7 bases to trimming and J lost 4 bases; unmatched junction nucleotides: 5. The CDR3 nucleotides read TGTGCCAGCGGAGGGACTAGCGGGAGGTTAGAGACCCAGTACTTC. Its protein product is CASGGTSGRLETQYF.